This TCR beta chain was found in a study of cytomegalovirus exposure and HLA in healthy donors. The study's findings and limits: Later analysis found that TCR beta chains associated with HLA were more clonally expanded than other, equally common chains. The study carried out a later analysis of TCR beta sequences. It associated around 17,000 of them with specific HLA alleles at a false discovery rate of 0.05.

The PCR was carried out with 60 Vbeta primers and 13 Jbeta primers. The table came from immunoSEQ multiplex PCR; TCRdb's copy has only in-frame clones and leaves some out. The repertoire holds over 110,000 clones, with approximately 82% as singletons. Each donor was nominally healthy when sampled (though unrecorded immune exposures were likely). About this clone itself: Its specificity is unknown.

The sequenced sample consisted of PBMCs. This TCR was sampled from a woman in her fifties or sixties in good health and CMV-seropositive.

CDR3 loop: CASSAQWETQYF. In DNA, the CDR3 is TGTGCCAGCAGTGCACAGTGGGAGACCCAGTACTTC. The V and J genes are TRBV28 and TRBJ2-5; D uncertain. The V end was cut by 5 bases, the J end by 5 bases, with 9 bases between. The CDR3 is 12 residues long. Germline CDR1 is MDHEN and CDR2 is SYDVKM.